This TCR beta chain was observed in a study of blood T cell repertoires in COVID-19. V dropped 0 bases and J dropped 5 bases, with 7 bases sitting between them. Germline CDR1 LGHDT, CDR2 YNNKEL (reference sequence). This CDR3 has 14 amino acids. A single count supports this clone. Additional DNA sequences in this sample encode the identical CDR3. Per the original data handling: Nucleated cell counts were estimated from reference gene primer amplification. Using immunoSEQ multiplex PCR, the repertoire was profiled, and TCRdb retains in-frame clones only, with some absent. V, J and clone size are taken as reported in that table, and D and trimming were inferred from the DNA itself. Seen here are roughly 200,000 clones, 90% observed once, and the top ten hold about 0.58%.

The V call is TRBV3-1 (or the pseudogene TRBV3-2), the J call TRBJ2-2; D might be TRBD1 (6 bases). Specimen: peripheral blood. This sequence originates from a man between 45 and 60 years old with acute or convalescent COVID-19. The CDR3, as DNA: TGTGCCAGCAGCCAAGAGGGGGCTACCGGGGAGCTGTTTTTT. Translation: CASSQEGATGELFF.